This T cell receptor (beta chain) was documented in a study of blood T cell repertoires in COVID-19. Study background: Sites in the United States, Italy and Spain provided acute and convalescent COVID-19 samples.

The CDR3 runs 17 residues. Germline V lookup: CDR1 PRHDT, CDR2 FYEKMQ (reference sequence). Between the trimmed V and J ends, which lost 2 bases and 9 bases, there was a span of 23 bases. Original handling: Nucleated cell number was recorded as an estimate derived from reference gene primer amplification. The data were produced by immunoSEQ multiplex PCR, yet TCRdb's version contains in-frame clones alone and is incomplete. Clonal size and the V and J genes are those of that table, whereas D and trimming came from the DNA. In the table there are under 300,000 clones, roughly 89% of which are singletons.

This sequence originates from a woman aged 40 to 50 who had recovered from COVID-19. This chain connects TRBV13 to TRBJ2-1; tentative D call: TRBD1 (5 bases). Sequenced input: peripheral blood. The CDR3 protein is CASSLRRTSGGYSEQFF. The CDR3 nucleotides are TGTGCCAGCAGCTTACGGCGGACATCCGGTGGATATAGTGAGCAGTTCTTC.